The next 12 T cell receptor beta chains were all read from a single sample in a study of read filtering for tumor transcriptome and immune sequencing. From around 0.4 ug of RNA, a library with molecular barcoded alpha/delta and beta/gamma adaptors was made. Each CDR3 protein is one row after TCRdb ran MiXCR on the reads. Of some 80,000 distinct CDR3 sequences in the sample, approximately 13% were seen once. The sequenced sample consisted of a population of CD138-negative cells sorted from bone marrow. These receptors were taken from a donor at least 40 years old with multiple myeloma.

Comment on this clonotype: A much larger clone lies a single base off, so this may be a read error. The chain uses TRBV29-1 and TRBJ2-1; D may correspond to TRBD1 or TRBD2 (5 bases each). This CDR3 region has 15 residues. CDR1 is SQVTM, CDR2 ANQGSEA, per germline. Here the CDR3 reads CSVTRGWGSYNGQFF. The CDR3 DNA reads TGCAGCGTGACCCGGGGCTGGGGCTCCTACAATGGGCAGTTCTTC.

V is TRBV20-1 and J is TRBJ2-1; the match to TRBD2 covers 10 bases. Germline V gives CDR1 DFQATT, CDR2 SNEGSKA (reference sequence). This CDR3 has 16 amino acids. Trimming took 2 bases from V and 12 from J; bases not matched to a gene: 16. As DNA, the CDR3 is TGCAGTGCTAGACTTGCTAGCGGGAGTGAATACAAGGGGCAGTTCTTC. Translating it yields CSARLASGSEYKGQFF.

This clonotype came up many times. The chain couples TRBV6-1 to TRBJ1-4; D call uncertain. CDR1 is MNHNS, CDR2 SASEGT, per germline. The CDR3 is 12 residues long. Between the trimmed V and J ends, which lost 7 bases and 7 bases, there was a span of 10 bases. CDR3 in amino acids: CASTSAGEKLFF. The CDR3 nucleotides are TGTGCCAGCACTTCAGCGGGTGAAAAACTGTTTTTT.

This clonotype was seen many times. The chain combines TRBV7-2 with TRBJ1-5; D not resolved. V lost 1 base to trimming and J lost 0 bases, with 7 bases between them. The CDR3 spans 15 residues. Germline V gene data show CDR1 as SGHTA and CDR2 as FQGNSA. The CDR3 region is CASSLGPLSNQPQHF. The CDR3 nucleotides are TGTGCCAGCAGCTTAGGTCCACTTAGCAATCAGCCCCAGCATTTT.

Many counts were recorded for this clonotype. The gene calls are TRBV7-3 and TRBJ2-3, with D unresolved. Between the trimmed V and J ends, which lost 5 bases and 0 bases, there was a span of 9 bases. Germline values: CDR1 SGHTA, CDR2 FQGTGA. The CDR3 length is 14 residues. CDR3 DNA sequence: TGTGCCAGCAGCGTCCAATCTAGCACAGATACGCAGTATTTT. This sequence encodes CASSVQSSTDTQYF.

Concerning this clonotype itself: An end of the junction differs from the germline gene, which may be a read error. The V and J genes are TRBV25-1 and TRBJ2-1; D unclear. The germline V gene encodes CDR1 MGHDK and CDR2 SYGVNS. The CDR3 has 14 residues. DNA for the CDR3: TGTGCCAGCAGTGACCAAAACTCCTACAATGGGCAGTTCTTC. Its protein product is CASSDQNSYNGQFF. The entire variable domain, with the rest obtained from reference TRBV25-1 and TRBJ2-1, is as follows: EADIYQTPRYLVIGTGKKITLECSQTMGHDKMYWYQQDPGMELHLIHYSYGVNSTEKGDLSSESTVSRIRTEHFPLTLESARPSHTSQYLCASSDQNSYNGQFFGPGTRLTVL.

This clonotype has only one observation. The rearrangement uses TRBV12-3 or TRBV12-4 and TRBJ2-1; 7 bases map to TRBD2. The ends lost 8 bases at V and 8 bases at J; junction bases unmatched: 6. This CDR3 has 12 amino acids. Here the CDR3 reads CASRRESDEQFF. The CDR3 DNA reads as TGTGCCAGCCGGCGGGAGTCGGATGAGCAGTTCTTC.

Concerning this clonotype: With a much larger clone just one base away, this may be a read error. This CDR3 fails to terminate in the conserved phenylalanine or tryptophan, so it likely reflects a read error. V is TRBV4-1 and J is TRBJ1-1; D is undetermined. CDR1 is MGHRA and CDR2 is YSYEKL in the germline V gene. The CDR3 covers 16 residues. Trimming shortened V by 1 base and J by 4 bases, and 16 bases separated the two germline ends. The CDR3 is CASSQVNMGFSTEAFL. CDR3 sequence (DNA): TGCGCCAGCAGCCAAGTGAACATGGGGTTTTCCACTGAAGCTTTCCTT.

Turning to this clonotype: A much larger clone lies one base from this, so it may be a read error. A read error is likely, as this CDR3 ends without the conserved phenylalanine or tryptophan. The CDR3: CASGQSQETQYL. The CDR3 nucleotides are TGTGCCAGCGGGCAGTCACAAGAGACCCAGTACCTC. The rearrangement uses TRBV2 and TRBJ2-5; no clear D. Germline CDR1 is SNHLY and CDR2 is FYNNEI. The CDR3 runs 12 residues. The germline V and J ends were trimmed by 8 bases and 2 bases, with 9 bases remaining between them.

This clonotype was recorded at least ten times. The J gene is TRBJ1-4, the V gene TRBV28, with a tentative D call TRBD1 (6 bases). With 4 bases removed from V and 0 bases from J, the gap between germline ends came to 15 bases. This CDR3 is 17 amino acids long. The V gene's germline CDR1 is MDHEN and CDR2 SYDVKM. The CDR3 sequence: CASSYPRGTSTNEKLFF. In nucleotides, the CDR3 is TGTGCCAGCAGTTACCCCAGGGGAACTTCAACTAATGAAAAACTGTTTTTT.

On this clonotype itself: This may arise from a read error, as a much more abundant clone is one base away. The chain joins TRBV7-9 to TRBJ1-1; 7 bases align to TRBD1. The CDR3 extends over 14 amino acids. The V gene's germline CDR1 is SEHNR and CDR2 FQNEAQ (reference sequence). V gave up 5 bases and J gave up 0 bases; unmatched junction bases: 3. CDR3 bases: TGTGCCAGCAGCCGACAGGGCCTGAACACTGAAGCTTTCTTT. It codes for CASSRQGLNTEAFF. Full variable domain (missing parts from reference TRBV7-9 and TRBJ1-1): DTGVSQNPRHKITKRGQNVTFRCDPISEHNRLYWYRQTLGQGPEFLTYFQNEAQLEKSRLLSDRFSAERPKGSFSTLEIQRTEQGDSAMYLCASSRQGLNTEAFFGQGTRLTVV.

This clonotype was picked up many times. The chain has TRBV25-1 and TRBJ2-2; 7 positions agree with TRBD2. The ends lost 6 bases at V and 5 bases at J; junction bases unmatched: 9. The CDR3 is 15 amino acids. Germline CDR1 reads MGHDK; CDR2 reads SYGVNS. CDR3 nucleotides: TGTGCCAGCAGCCGAGGGCAGGGAGGGACCGGGGAGCTGTTTTTT. Translated, it gives CASSRGQGGTGELFF.